This T cell receptor beta chain was retrieved from a study of blood T cell repertoires in COVID-19. Study-level background: From T cells, B-cell-depleted T cells, or PBMCs came the material, which was cDNA or gDNA.

Followed over time, Seattle patients had been enrolled while infection was active. This clone was observed once. Sequencing used immunoSEQ multiplex PCR; TCRdb keeps in-frame clones, though not all of them. The sample has 120,000 to 150,000 clones; 70% to 90% are singletons. The CDR3 has 13 residues. Trimming took 5 bases from V and 7 from J, leaving 14 bases between them. Germline-derived CDR1 and CDR2 are LGHDT and YNNKEL (reference sequence). The chain recombines TRBV3-1 (or the pseudogene TRBV3-2) with TRBJ1-2; no clear D. The source is a woman aged 55-70 years with COVID-19, enrolled during active disease. The specimen was peripheral blood. CDR3 coding DNA: TGTGCCAGCAGCGAGTCGGGAGGCGTTGGCTACACCTTC. Translation: CASSESGGVGYTF.